This T cell receptor beta chain was identified in a study of response to subunit inactivated influenza vaccine. Study results and limitations: There was a suggestion from the authors that each seasonal influenza vaccination recruits few new T cells.

The ends lost 5 bases at V and 8 bases at J; junction bases unmatched: 11. The CDR3 has 16 amino acids. Germline loops: CDR1 SEHNR, CDR2 FQNEAQ (reference sequence). TCRdb passed the RT-PCR reads through MiXCR, listing each CDR3 protein once. The sample yields around 500,000 distinct CDR3 sequences, approximately 11% seen once. This clonotype was seen only once. Its target is unknown. Sequences were derived from PBMCs from blood, sampled 45 days after vaccination. The genes are TRBV7-9 and TRBJ2-1, with 11 bases identical to TRBD2. The TCR originated in a man aged 50 to 59 who received an inactivated influenza vaccine. DNA for the CDR3: TGTGCCAGCAGCACCGTACTAGCGGGGGCCTCGGATGAGCAGTTCTTC. Translated: CASSTVLAGASDEQFF.